Sequencing of this T cell receptor beta chain was carried out in a study of T cell responses to AZD1222 COVID-19 vaccine. General observations from the study: Spike-specific TCR breadth and depth both grew after two AZD1222 doses. Just a handful of people given AZD1222 tested seropositive at baseline. After the peak T cell response, and only then, were repertoires sampled.

V lost 0 bases and J lost 8; bases outside the gene matches: 8. The germline CDR1 and CDR2 sequences are SGHRS and YFSETQ. There are 15 residues in the CDR3. Sequencing used immunoSEQ multiplex PCR; TCRdb keeps in-frame clones, though not all of them. The table has approximately 100,000 clones, 85% to 90% seen once. Of note for this clone: Its antigen remains unidentified.

The genes are TRBV5-1 and TRBJ1-2, with 9 bases lining up with TRBD1. The specimen was peripheral blood, collected on day 0 of AZD1222 vaccination. This TCR came from an adult in good health. The CDR3 region has the DNA TGCGCCAGCAGCTTGGCAGGACAGGGGTTTGAGGGCTACACCTTC. Protein: CASSLAGQGFEGYTF.